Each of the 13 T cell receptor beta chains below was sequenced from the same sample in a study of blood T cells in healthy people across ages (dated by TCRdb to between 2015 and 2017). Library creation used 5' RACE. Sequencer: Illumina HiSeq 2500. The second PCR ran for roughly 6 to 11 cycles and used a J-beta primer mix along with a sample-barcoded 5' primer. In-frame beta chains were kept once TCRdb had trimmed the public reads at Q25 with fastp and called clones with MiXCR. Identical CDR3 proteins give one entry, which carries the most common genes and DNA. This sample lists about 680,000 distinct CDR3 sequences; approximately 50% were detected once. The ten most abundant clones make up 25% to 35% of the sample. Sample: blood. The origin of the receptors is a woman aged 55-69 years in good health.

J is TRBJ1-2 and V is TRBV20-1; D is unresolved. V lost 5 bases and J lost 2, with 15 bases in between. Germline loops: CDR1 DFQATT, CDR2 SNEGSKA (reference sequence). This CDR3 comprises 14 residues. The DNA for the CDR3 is TGCAGTGCTCCCACCCGGGTCAGCAACTATGGCTACACCTTC. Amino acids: CSAPTRVSNYGYTF.

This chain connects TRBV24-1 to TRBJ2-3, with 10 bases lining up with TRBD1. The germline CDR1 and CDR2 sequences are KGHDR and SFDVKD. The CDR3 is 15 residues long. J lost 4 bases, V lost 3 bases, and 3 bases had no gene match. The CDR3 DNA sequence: TGTGCCACCAGTGATCGGGACAGGGGATCAGATACGCAGTATTTT. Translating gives CATSDRDRGSDTQYF.

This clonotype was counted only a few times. CDR3 residues: CASTIRRTGGDEQYF. The CDR3, as DNA: TGCGCCAGCACCATCCGGAGGACAGGGGGCGACGAGCAGTACTTC. The chain carries TRBV5-1 and TRBJ2-7, with 11 bases identical to TRBD1. J lost 5 bases, V lost 6 bases, and 10 bases had no gene match. Per germline, CDR1 SGHRS and CDR2 YFSETQ. This CDR3 comprises 15 residues.

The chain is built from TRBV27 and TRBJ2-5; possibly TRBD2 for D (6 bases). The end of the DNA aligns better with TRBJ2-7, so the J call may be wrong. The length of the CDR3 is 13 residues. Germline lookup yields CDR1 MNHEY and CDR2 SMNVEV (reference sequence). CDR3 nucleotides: TGTGCCAGCACCCCAGTCGGGGGATACGAGCAGTACTTC. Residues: CASTPVGGYEQYF.

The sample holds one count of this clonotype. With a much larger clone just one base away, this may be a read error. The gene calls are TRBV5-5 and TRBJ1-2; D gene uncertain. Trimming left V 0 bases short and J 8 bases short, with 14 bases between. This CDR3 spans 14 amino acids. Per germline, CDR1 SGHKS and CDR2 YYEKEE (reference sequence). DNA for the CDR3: TGTGCCAGCAGCTTGGAAGGCAGAGGAGGGGGCTACACCTTC. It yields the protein CASSLEGRGGGYTF.

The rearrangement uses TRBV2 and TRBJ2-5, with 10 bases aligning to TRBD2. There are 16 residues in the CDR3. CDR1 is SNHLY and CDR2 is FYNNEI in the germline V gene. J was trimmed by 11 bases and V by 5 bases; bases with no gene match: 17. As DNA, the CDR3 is TGTGCCAGCAGTCGACGGACTAGCGGAACCACGGGGGAGCAGTACTTC. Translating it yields CASSRRTSGTTGEQYF.

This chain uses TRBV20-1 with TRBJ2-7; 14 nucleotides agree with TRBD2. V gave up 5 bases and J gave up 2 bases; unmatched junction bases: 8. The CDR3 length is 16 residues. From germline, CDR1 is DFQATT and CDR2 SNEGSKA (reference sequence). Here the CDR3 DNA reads TGCAGTGCTGGCGGGGGACTAGCGGGGGACCCCTACGAGCAGTACTTC. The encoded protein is CSAGGGLAGDPYEQYF.

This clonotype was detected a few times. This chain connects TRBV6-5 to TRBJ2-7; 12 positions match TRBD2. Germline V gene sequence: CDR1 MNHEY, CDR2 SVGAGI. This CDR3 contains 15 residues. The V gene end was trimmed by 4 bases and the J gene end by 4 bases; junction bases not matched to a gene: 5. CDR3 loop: CASSFMTSGSYEQYF. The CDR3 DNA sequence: TGTGCCAGCAGTTTCATGACTAGCGGGAGTTACGAGCAGTACTTC.

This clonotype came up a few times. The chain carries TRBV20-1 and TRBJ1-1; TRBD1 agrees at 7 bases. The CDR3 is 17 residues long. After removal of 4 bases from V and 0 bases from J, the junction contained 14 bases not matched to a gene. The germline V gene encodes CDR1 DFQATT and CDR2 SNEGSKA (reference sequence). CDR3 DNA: TGCAGTGCTAAGGCCCCGGGACAGCTAACCTTGAACACTGAAGCTTTCTTT. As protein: CSAKAPGQLTLNTEAFF.

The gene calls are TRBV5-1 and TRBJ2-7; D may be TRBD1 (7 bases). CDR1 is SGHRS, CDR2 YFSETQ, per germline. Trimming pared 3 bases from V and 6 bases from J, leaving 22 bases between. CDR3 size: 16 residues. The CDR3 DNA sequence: TGCGCCAGCAGCTCTACGCGCGGGACAGAGACCGCCGAGCAGTACTTC. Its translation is CASSSTRGTETAEQYF.

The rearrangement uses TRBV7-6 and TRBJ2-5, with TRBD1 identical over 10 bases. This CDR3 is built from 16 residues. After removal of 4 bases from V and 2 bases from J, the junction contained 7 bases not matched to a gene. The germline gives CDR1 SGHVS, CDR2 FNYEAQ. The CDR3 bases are TGTGCCAGCAGCTCCACGCCGGGACAGGGGCAAGAGACCCAGTACTTC. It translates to CASSSTPGQGQETQYF. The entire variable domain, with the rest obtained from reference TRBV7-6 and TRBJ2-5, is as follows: GAGVSQSPRYKVTKRGQDVALRCDPISGHVSLYWYRQALGQGPEFLTYFNYEAQQDKSGLPNDRFSAERPEGSISTLTIQRTEQRDSAMYRCASSSTPGQGQETQYFGPGTRLLVL.

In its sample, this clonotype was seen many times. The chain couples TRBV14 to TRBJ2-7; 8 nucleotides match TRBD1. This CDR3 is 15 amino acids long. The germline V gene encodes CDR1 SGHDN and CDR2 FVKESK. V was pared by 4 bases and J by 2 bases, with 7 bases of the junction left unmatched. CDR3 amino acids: CASSPTGVSPYEQYF. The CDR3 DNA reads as TGTGCCAGCAGCCCGACAGGGGTCTCCCCCTACGAGCAGTACTTC.

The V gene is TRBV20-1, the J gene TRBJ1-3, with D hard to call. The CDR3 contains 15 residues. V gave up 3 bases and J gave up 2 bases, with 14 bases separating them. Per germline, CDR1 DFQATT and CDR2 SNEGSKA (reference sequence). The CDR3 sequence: CSASGMNLPGNTIYF. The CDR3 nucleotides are TGCAGTGCTAGCGGTATGAACCTGCCTGGAAACACCATATATTTT.